The 30 T cell receptor beta chains below all came from one sample that was sequenced in a study of technical replicates of blood from several donors. Sequenced by immunoSEQ multiplex PCR; TCRdb stores in-frame clones only, minus some. The sample includes under 15,000 clones, approximately 80% of them seen just once. Sequencing used PBMCs. The receptors were sampled from a human donor in good health.

V is TRBV6-4 and J is TRBJ2-1; 11 positions agree with TRBD2. Germline CDR1 MRHNA, CDR2 SNTAGT. Trimming took 3 bases from V and 7 from J; bases not matched to a gene: 2. CDR3 size: 14 residues. The CDR3 DNA reads TGTGCCAGCAGTGAAACTAGCGGGAGTAATGAGCAGTTCTTC. It translates to CASSETSGSNEQFF.

The chain carries TRBV6-1 and TRBJ2-1, with D unclear. The CDR3 has 13 residues. Trimming left V 0 bases short and J 8 bases short, with 8 bases between. Germline V gene sequence: CDR1 MNHNS, CDR2 SASEGT. The CDR3: CASSEAVSDEQFF. CDR3 in DNA: TGTGCCAGCAGTGAAGCGGTAAGCGATGAGCAGTTCTTC.

V and J are TRBV15 and TRBJ2-7; TRBD2 matches 13 bases. V dropped 8 bases and J dropped 3; count of bases not matched to a gene: 4. The CDR3 runs 14 residues. Germline V CDR1 and CDR2: LNHNV, YYDKDF (reference sequence). CDR3 in amino acids: CATGTSGDNYEQYF. The CDR3 nucleotides read TGTGCCACCGGGACTAGCGGGGACAACTACGAGCAGTACTTC.

This clone was found once. V gene TRBV7-8 combines with J gene TRBJ2-1, with TRBD2 matching 7 bases. The CDR3 loop spans 17 amino acids. J was trimmed by 5 bases and V by 2 bases; bases with no gene match: 12. Germline values: CDR1 SGHVS, CDR2 FQNEAQ. CDR3 coding DNA: TGTGCCAGCAGCTTAACTCTCGGGGGGAAGAAAGACAATGAGCAGTTCTTC. The encoded protein is CASSLTLGGKKDNEQFF.

This chain joins TRBV5-1 and TRBJ2-1; 8 bases match TRBD2. The CDR3 sequence is 18 residues long. Germline V gives CDR1 SGHRS, CDR2 YFSETQ. With V trimmed by 5 bases and J by 5 bases, 18 bases remained unmatched. CDR3 amino acids: CASRLVPGAGGSNNEQFF. DNA for the CDR3: TGCGCCAGCAGGCTAGTCCCTGGTGCGGGGGGCTCGAACAATGAGCAGTTCTTC.

J is TRBJ2-7 and V is TRBV27; the match to TRBD2 covers 10 bases. J was trimmed by 2 bases and V by 4 bases; bases with no gene match: 11. CDR3 length: 17 residues. The germline V gene encodes CDR1 MNHEY and CDR2 SMNVEV (reference sequence). This chain's CDR3 is CASSSTPGLALTYEQYF. CDR3 DNA: TGTGCCAGCAGTTCCACCCCGGGACTAGCGTTAACCTACGAGCAGTACTTC.

The chain has TRBV30 and TRBJ1-4; D unclear. The germline V gene has CDR1 GTSNPN and CDR2 SVGIG (reference sequence). The CDR3 covers 14 residues. With 4 bases removed from V and 5 bases from J, the gap between germline ends came to 14 bases. The CDR3 reads CAWNLVGGNEKLFF. CDR3 bases: TGTGCCTGGAATCTTGTAGGCGGCAATGAAAAACTGTTTTTT.

This chain joins TRBV6-5 and TRBJ1-1; D gene ambiguous. CDR1 is MNHEY and CDR2 is SVGAGI in the germline V gene. The CDR3 runs 15 residues. The V and J ends lost 0 bases and 5 bases respectively, with 13 bases between them. The CDR3 nucleotides are TGTGCCAGCAGTTACTCCGGACTATTTGGGACTGAAGCTTTCTTT. Amino acid sequence: CASSYSGLFGTEAFF.

The V gene is TRBV6-5, the J gene TRBJ1-3; 9 nucleotides align to TRBD1. CDR3 length: 13 residues. The ends lost 8 bases at V and 4 bases at J; junction bases unmatched: 3. The germline V gene encodes CDR1 MNHEY and CDR2 SVGAGI. CDR3 bases: TGTGCCAGCCAAGGACAGGGGGGAAACACCATATATTTT. This gives the protein CASQGQGGNTIYF.

The V and J genes are TRBV11-3 and TRBJ1-1; 12 bases match TRBD1. CDR3 length: 18 amino acids. Trimming removed 3 bases from V and 5 bases from J; junction bases left unmatched: 13. Per germline, CDR1 SGHNT and CDR2 YENEEA. The CDR3 DNA sequence: TGTGCCAGCAGCTTCAGACGGGACAGGGGGCATTTGGGGACTGAAGCTTTCTTT. It codes for CASSFRRDRGHLGTEAFF.

Here the CDR3 DNA reads TGTGCCAGCAGCTTAGATCGGACAGGGATTGCCTACAATGAGCAGTTCTTC. Translation: CASSLDRTGIAYNEQFF. J is TRBJ2-1 and V is TRBV11-3; TRBD1 agrees at 8 bases. J was trimmed by 2 bases and V by 0 bases; bases with no gene match: 6. This CDR3 is 17 amino acids long. CDR1 is SGHNT and CDR2 is YENEEA in the germline V gene.

This clone was detected once. The V call is TRBV7-9, the J call TRBJ2-1; D is perhaps TRBD1 (5 bases). The V end was cut by 7 bases, the J end by 0 bases, with 13 bases between. The germline gives CDR1 SEHNR, CDR2 FQNEAQ (reference sequence). The CDR3 covers 15 residues. CDR3 nucleotides: TGTGCCAGCACCCCGAGACAGAGCTCCTACAATGAGCAGTTCTTC. This encodes CASTPRQSSYNEQFF. The full variable domain, completed using reference TRBV7-9 and TRBJ2-1, is DTGVSQNPRHKITKRGQNVTFRCDPISEHNRLYWYRQTLGQGPEFLTYFQNEAQLEKSRLLSDRFSAERPKGSFSTLEIQRTEQGDSAMYLCASTPRQSSYNEQFFGPGTRLTVL.

The chain couples TRBV2 to TRBJ2-5, with 8 bases that match TRBD2. With 7 bases clipped from V and 1 base from J, the junction kept 5 bases outside the gene matches. CDR3 length equals 14 residues. Per germline, CDR1 SNHLY and CDR2 FYNNEI. For the CDR3, the DNA is TGTGCCAGCACTACTAGCGGAGTCCAAGAGACCCAGTACTTC. Translating it yields CASTTSGVQETQYF.

This clone appeared once. The CDR3 is CASSRDRWSNQPQHF. In DNA form, the CDR3 reads TGTGCCAGTAGTCGGGACAGGTGGAGCAATCAGCCCCAGCATTTT. The chain links TRBV19 to TRBJ1-5; TRBD1 aligns across 8 bases. Germline CDR1 LNHDA, CDR2 SQIVND (reference sequence). The CDR3 spans 15 residues. V shed 5 bases, J shed 1 base, and the junction held 4 bases outside the gene matches.

The chain uses TRBV6-4 and TRBJ1-5; tentative D call: TRBD1 (5 bases). V gave up 6 bases and J gave up 2 bases, with 14 bases separating them. Per the germline V gene, CDR1 is MRHNA and CDR2 is SNTAGT. The CDR3 spans 15 residues. In nucleotides, the CDR3 is TGTGCCAGCAGCGATGGGGGGGACGGCAATCAGCCCCAGCATTTT. It yields the protein CASSDGGDGNQPQHF.

The chain has TRBV6-5 and TRBJ1-6; D is ambiguous. Trimming removed 2 bases from V and 14 bases from J, with 10 bases in between. The germline V gene encodes CDR1 MNHEY and CDR2 SVGAGI. CDR3 length: 12 amino acids. The CDR3 coding sequence is TGTGCCAGCAGTTACCCCGGAGGGACCCTCCACTTT. Protein product: CASSYPGGTLHF.

This sequence joins TRBV9 and TRBJ2-7; 14 nucleotides align to TRBD2. Germline loops: CDR1 SGDLS, CDR2 YYNGEE. J lost 1 base, V lost 4 bases, and 7 bases had no gene match. CDR3 length equals 17 residues. CDR3 loop: CASSLGTSGSGSYEQYF. DNA for the CDR3: TGTGCCAGCAGCCTAGGGACTAGCGGGAGCGGGTCCTACGAGCAGTACTTC. Variable domain in full (rest from reference TRBV9 and TRBJ2-7): DSGVTQTPKHLITATGQRVTLRCSPRSGDLSVYWYQQSLDQGLQFLIQYYNGEERAKGNILERFSAQQFPDLHSELNLSSLELGDSALYFCASSLGTSGSGSYEQYFGPGTRLTVT.

This chain joins TRBV30 and TRBJ2-3; 9 bases match TRBD2. CDR3 length: 12 residues. Per germline, CDR1 GTSNPN and CDR2 SVGIG (reference sequence). CDR3 in amino acids: CAFELAGYTQYF. In DNA, the CDR3 is TGTGCTTTTGAACTAGCGGGTTATACGCAGTATTTT.

The rearrangement joins TRBV5-1 to TRBJ2-6; TRBD1 matches 7 bases. The CDR3 extends over 15 amino acids. Trimming took 4 bases from V and 2 from J; bases not matched to a gene: 3. Germline CDR1 and CDR2: SGHRS and YFSETQ. CDR3 in DNA: TGCGCCAGCAGCACCACAGGGGCTGGGGCCAACGTCCTGACTTTC. It translates to CASSTTGAGANVLTF.

The rearrangement links TRBV18 to TRBJ2-7; 15 bases align to TRBD2. The germline CDR1 and CDR2 sequences are KGHSH and LQKENI. V shed 1 base, J shed 3 bases, and the junction held 7 bases outside the gene matches. The CDR3 is 18 residues long. CDR3 in amino acids: CASSPLPGLAGGNYEQYF. The CDR3 DNA follows: TGTGCCAGCTCACCACTCCCGGGACTAGCGGGAGGTAACTACGAGCAGTACTTC.

The chain couples TRBV28 to TRBJ2-3; possible D gene TRBD2, 6 bases. The CDR3 loop spans 18 amino acids. Germline assignment: CDR1 MDHEN and CDR2 SYDVKM. V lost 1 base, J lost 2 bases, and 19 bases lay in between. The CDR3 coding sequence is TGTGCCAGCAGTTTATCGCCGGGGCTCGGGAGTCACACAGATACGCAGTATTTT. As protein: CASSLSPGLGSHTDTQYF.

The chain's CDR3 is CAWSGTVSNQPQHF. CDR3 nucleotide sequence: TGTGCCTGGAGTGGGACAGTTAGCAATCAGCCCCAGCATTTT. V and J are TRBV30 and TRBJ1-5, with D perhaps TRBD1 (6 bases). Germline V gene lookup returns CDR1 GTSNPN and CDR2 SVGIG (reference sequence). The ends were cut back, 1 base at V and 0 bases at J, with 7 bases in the middle. This CDR3 is built from 14 residues.

This clone was observed a single time. V gene TRBV19 combines with J gene TRBJ2-1, with a tentative D call TRBD2 (5 bases). The CDR3 runs to 14 residues. Trimming stripped 5 bases from V and 0 bases from J, with 8 bases between. Germline V gives CDR1 LNHDA, CDR2 SQIVND (reference sequence). The CDR3 sequence: CASSWENSYNEQFF. CDR3 DNA sequence: TGTGCCAGTAGTTGGGAGAACTCCTACAATGAGCAGTTCTTC.

V and J are TRBV21-1 and TRBJ2-2; the table's TRBD1 call for D was not verified on the DNA. TRBV21-1 is designated a pseudogene. The CDR3 has 13 amino acids. The CDR3 bases are TGTGCCAGCAGCAAAGAGGGGGCCGGGGAGCTGTTTTTT. Translated, it gives CASSKEGAGELFF.

The chain recombines TRBV11-2 with TRBJ2-3; no clear D gene. The CDR3 covers 14 residues. V was cut by 0 bases and J by 2 bases, with 6 bases left in between. The germline gives CDR1 SGHAT, CDR2 FQNNGV. The DNA for the CDR3 is TGTGCCAGCAGCTTAGACACATTCACAGATACGCAGTATTTT. It is translated as CASSLDTFTDTQYF.

J is TRBJ2-6 and V is TRBV10-3; D uncertain. V dropped 3 bases and J dropped 2 bases, with 5 bases sitting between them. The CDR3 totals 14 residues. CDR1 and CDR2 (germline): ENHRY, SYGVKD. The CDR3 reads CAISDPPGANVLTF. The CDR3 region has the DNA TGTGCCATCAGTGATCCTCCTGGGGCCAACGTCCTGACTTTC.

This clone was seen a handful of times. The chain uses TRBV6-1 and TRBJ2-7; D is perhaps TRBD2 (6 bases). CDR1 and CDR2 (germline): MNHNS, SASEGT. This CDR3 is built from 15 residues. V lost 1 base and J 5 bases, leaving 15 bases between the germline ends. As DNA, the CDR3 is TGTGCCAGCAGTGAAGACCACGGAGGGTGGGACGAGCAGTACTTC. Translated: CASSEDHGGWDEQYF.

The chain joins TRBV19 to TRBJ2-1, with D uncertain. This CDR3 is 12 amino acids long. Trimming left V 4 bases short and J 5 bases short, with 6 bases between. From germline, CDR1 is LNHDA and CDR2 SQIVND (reference sequence). The CDR3 nucleotides read TGTGCCAGTAGTAGCCTAAACAATGAGCAGTTCTTC. Translating gives CASSSLNNEQFF.

The chain couples TRBV6-1 to TRBJ1-4; 8 bases agree with TRBD1. CDR3 length equals 15 residues. J gave up 11 bases and V 6 bases, and 14 bases lay outside the gene matches. Per the germline V gene, CDR1 is MNHNS and CDR2 is SASEGT. The CDR3 sequence: CASRRTGTGLRKLFF. The CDR3 DNA follows: TGTGCCAGCAGAAGAACCGGGACAGGATTACGGAAACTGTTTTTT.

In its sample, this clone was seen a few times. The chain uses TRBV30 and TRBJ1-1; D ambiguous. The V end was cut by 2 bases, the J end by 1 base, with 8 bases between. This CDR3 contains 13 residues. Germline V gene lookup returns CDR1 GTSNPN and CDR2 SVGIG (reference sequence). This chain's CDR3 is CAWSHDTNTEAFF. CDR3 bases: TGTGCCTGGAGTCATGACACGAACACTGAAGCTTTCTTT.